This T cell receptor beta chain stems from a study of blood T cell repertoires in COVID-19. The overall study: Italy, Spain and the United States were the sources of the convalescent and acute COVID-19 samples.

Sequencing used immunoSEQ multiplex PCR; TCRdb keeps in-frame clones, though not all of them. The sample has about 210,000 clones, about 88% seen once. The sample was peripheral blood. This sequence was found in a woman aged 40 to 50 with acute or convalescent COVID-19.

The CDR3 spells CAGYRFPDSPLHF. The CDR3 DNA is TGTGCCGGCTACAGGTTCCCCGATTCACCCCTCCACTTT. The chain combines TRBV2 with TRBJ1-6, with D possibly being TRBD1 (5 bases). Looked up from germline, CDR1 is SNHLY and CDR2 is FYNNEI. The V gene lost 11 bases and the J gene lost 8 bases, with 16 bases spanning the gap. This CDR3 contains 13 residues.